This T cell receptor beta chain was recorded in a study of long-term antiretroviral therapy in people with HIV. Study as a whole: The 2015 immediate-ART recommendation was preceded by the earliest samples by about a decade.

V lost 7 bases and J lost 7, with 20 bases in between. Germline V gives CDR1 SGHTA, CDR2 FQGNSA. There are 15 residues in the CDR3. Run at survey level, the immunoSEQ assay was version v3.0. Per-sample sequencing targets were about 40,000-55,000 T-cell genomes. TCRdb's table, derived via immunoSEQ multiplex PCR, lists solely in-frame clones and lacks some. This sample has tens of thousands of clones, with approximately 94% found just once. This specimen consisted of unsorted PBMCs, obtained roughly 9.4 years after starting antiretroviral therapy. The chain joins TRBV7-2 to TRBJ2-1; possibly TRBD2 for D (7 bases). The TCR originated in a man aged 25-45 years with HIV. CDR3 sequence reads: CASIGGRGLGNEQFF. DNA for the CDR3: TGTGCCAGCATTGGGGGGCGGGGGTTGGGAAATGAGCAGTTCTTC.